Listed here are 20 T cell receptor beta chains from one sample, sequenced in a study of OX40 agonist ivuxolimab in advanced cancers. Clones were sequenced by immunoSEQ multiplex PCR, and TCRdb holds only the in-frame ones, with some missing. The data hold tens of thousands of clones, with 80% to 85% observed a single time. Sequencing was performed on CD4+ or CD8+ T cells sorted from blood, taken in a trial of the OX40 agonist ivuxolimab. These receptors all come from an adult with an advanced solid tumor such as melanoma, head and neck, liver or kidney cancer.

This clone was detected once. The J gene is TRBJ2-3, the V gene TRBV4-3; D not certain. The CDR3 is 16 residues long. Germline values: CDR1 LGHNA, CDR2 YSLEER. V was trimmed by 0 bases and J by 3 bases, leaving 13 bases between them. CDR3 sequence: CASSQDGEHQTDTQYF. In DNA form, the CDR3 reads TGCGCCAGCAGCCAAGATGGGGAACACCAAACAGATACGCAGTATTTT.

The chain links TRBV28 to TRBJ2-5; no reliable D call. The J call is in doubt because the DNA end fits TRBJ2-7 better. This CDR3 region has 10 residues. Germline V gene sequence: CDR1 MDHEN, CDR2 SYDVKM. The CDR3 nucleotides are TGTGCCAGCAGCGCCTACGAGCAGTACTTC. Translated, it gives CASSAYEQYF.

V gene TRBV5-3 combines with J gene TRBJ2-7, with 7 bases fitting TRBD2. TRBV5-3 belongs to the ORF category, with a function that is uncertain. V lost 2 bases and J lost 5; bases outside the gene matches: 7. CDR3 length equals 14 residues. The CDR3 sequence: CARSLTSEVDEQYF. The CDR3 DNA sequence: TGTGCCAGAAGCTTAACTAGCGAGGTAGACGAGCAGTACTTC.

The chain joins TRBV5-1 to TRBJ2-2; possible D gene TRBD1, 6 bases. V lost 0 bases and J lost 6, with 9 bases in between. From germline, CDR1 is SGHRS and CDR2 YFSETQ. The CDR3 has 14 amino acids. The CDR3 bases are TGCGCCAGCAGCTTGGATCAGGGGCCCGGGGAGCTGTTTTTT. Translation: CASSLDQGPGELFF.

The V and J genes are TRBV28 and TRBJ1-1, with TRBD1 matching 8 bases. The CDR3 is 15 residues long. The V gene end was trimmed by 8 bases and the J gene end by 5 bases; junction bases not matched to a gene: 13. The germline V gene encodes CDR1 MDHEN and CDR2 SYDVKM. CDR3 sequence (DNA): TGTGCCAGCCGTGGAGGCAGGGGGCGTTTAACTGAAGCTTTCTTT. Translating gives CASRGGRGRLTEAFF.

J is TRBJ2-1 and V is TRBV2; 12 bases fit TRBD2. The CDR3 is made up of 16 amino acids. Germline V gene lookup returns CDR1 SNHLY and CDR2 FYNNEI. V was pared by 5 bases and J by 2 bases, with 4 bases of the junction left unmatched. CDR3 sequence (DNA): TGTGCCAGCAGTAGACTAGCGGGGGTAACCTACAATGAGCAGTTCTTC. Amino acids: CASSRLAGVTYNEQFF.

This chain uses TRBV28 with TRBJ2-1; 8 nucleotides match TRBD1. The germline CDR1 and CDR2 sequences are MDHEN and SYDVKM. Trimming took 2 bases from V and 3 from J; bases not matched to a gene: 15. The CDR3 length is 19 residues. CDR3 residues: CASSLGTGTGSIFYNEQFF. DNA of the CDR3: TGTGCCAGCAGTTTAGGTACGGGGACAGGTTCTATCTTCTACAATGAGCAGTTCTTC. Full variable domain (outside the CDR3, taken from reference TRBV28 and TRBJ2-1): DVKVTQSSRYLVKRTGEKVFLECVQDMDHENMFWYRQDPGLGLRLIYFSYDVKMKEKGDIPEGYSVSREKKERFSLILESASTNQTSMYLCASSLGTGTGSIFYNEQFFGPGTRLTVL.

The chain uses TRBV28 and TRBJ1-2, with 8 bases identical to TRBD1. The CDR3 has 14 amino acids. J gave up 6 bases and V 5 bases, and 8 bases lay outside the gene matches. Germline V lookup: CDR1 MDHEN, CDR2 SYDVKM. The CDR3 reads CASSRSHRGDGYTF. CDR3 nucleotide sequence: TGTGCCAGCAGTCGATCCCACAGGGGGGATGGCTACACCTTC.

The chain carries TRBV7-2 and TRBJ2-1, with 8 bases that match TRBD2. J lost 7 bases, V lost 6 bases, and 5 bases had no gene match. Germline values: CDR1 SGHTA, CDR2 FQGNSA. The CDR3 runs to 13 residues. The CDR3 DNA reads TGTGCCAGCAGGAGCGGGAGCGGAAATGAGCAGTTCTTC. This translates into CASRSGSGNEQFF. The full variable domain, completed using reference TRBV7-2 and TRBJ2-1, is GAGVSQSPSNKVTEKGKDVELRCDPISGHTALYWYRQSLGQGLEFLIYFQGNSAPDKSGLPSDRFSAERTGGSVSTLTIQRTQQEDSAVYLCASRSGSGNEQFFGPGTRLTVL.

V usage is TRBV5-8 and J usage is TRBJ2-3, with D hard to call. The CDR3 runs to 13 residues. The ends were cut back, 0 bases at V and 2 bases at J, with 4 bases in the middle. Germline loops: CDR1 SGHTS, CDR2 YDEGEE. The CDR3 is CASSLGPTDTQYF. The DNA for the CDR3 is TGTGCCAGCAGCTTGGGGCCCACAGATACGCAGTATTTT.

The rearrangement uses TRBV4-3 and TRBJ1-5; D is unresolved. The ends were cut back, 6 bases at V and 7 bases at J, with 16 bases in the middle. The CDR3 length is 14 residues. Germline V gene sequence: CDR1 LGHNA, CDR2 YSLEER. DNA of the CDR3: TGCGCCAGCAGTCCACAGAGGACGGGGCAGCCCCAGCATTTT. Translating gives CASSPQRTGQPQHF.

V and J are TRBV19 and TRBJ2-5, with 9 bases aligning to TRBD2. The J call could be wrong; TRBJ2-7 is a better fit for the DNA end. The germline gives CDR1 LNHDA, CDR2 SQIVND (reference sequence). This CDR3 is 15 amino acids long. The CDR3 nucleotides are TGTGCCAGTAACAGGGAGACTAGCGGCCCCTACGAGCAGTACTTC. Its protein product is CASNRETSGPYEQYF.

The chain links TRBV9 to TRBJ2-5; D gene unclear. Germline loops: CDR1 SGDLS, CDR2 YYNGEE. The germline V and J ends were trimmed by 3 bases and 1 base, with 7 bases remaining between them. The CDR3 totals 13 residues. Here the CDR3 reads CASSEGPQETQYF. CDR3 in DNA: TGTGCCAGCAGCGAGGGCCCCCAAGAGACCCAGTACTTC.

The chain links TRBV19 to TRBJ1-5; D remains unclear. This CDR3 region has 15 residues. The germline V gene has CDR1 LNHDA and CDR2 SQIVND (reference sequence). Trimming shortened V by 5 bases and J by 1 base, and 12 bases separated the two germline ends. The CDR3, as DNA: TGTGCCAGTAGTCCGCGGGGAGGCAGCAATCAGCCCCAGCATTTT. It specifies CASSPRGGSNQPQHF.

V usage is TRBV18 and J usage is TRBJ1-1; 9 bases match TRBD1. CDR3 size: 14 residues. Germline trimming cut 1 base from V and 7 bases from J; bases unmatched to any gene: 4. CDR1 and CDR2 (germline): KGHSH, LQKENI. The CDR3 is CASSPRDRVLEAFF. As DNA, the CDR3 is TGTGCCAGCTCACCACGGGACAGGGTTCTTGAAGCTTTCTTT.

The CDR3 region is CASSLWGQDEQFF. In DNA form, the CDR3 reads TGTGCCAGCAGTTTATGGGGGCAGGATGAGCAGTTCTTC. The V call is TRBV27, the J call TRBJ2-1; weak D call: TRBD1 (6 bases). The CDR3 loop spans 13 amino acids. The V end was cut by 1 base, the J end by 8 bases, with 9 bases between. Germline V CDR1 and CDR2: MNHEY, SMNVEV (reference sequence).

The rearrangement uses TRBV18 and TRBJ2-1; D uncertain. The CDR3 has 15 amino acids. Germline assignment: CDR1 KGHSH and CDR2 LQKENI. V lost 3 bases and J lost 4, with 13 bases in between. The CDR3 sequence: CASSPGGAQYNEQFF. For the CDR3, the DNA is TGTGCCAGCTCACCGGGCGGAGCCCAATACAATGAGCAGTTCTTC. Variable domain in full (rest from reference TRBV18 and TRBJ2-1): NAGVMQNPRHLVRRRGQEARLRCSPMKGHSHVYWYRQLPEEGLKFMVYLQKENIIDESGMPKERFSAEFPKEGPSILRIQQVVRGDSAAYFCASSPGGAQYNEQFFGPGTRLTVL.

The gene calls are TRBV18 and TRBJ1-4; D is ambiguous. Germline CDR1 is KGHSH and CDR2 is LQKENI. Trimming pared 2 bases from V and 4 bases from J, leaving 14 bases between. CDR3 size: 16 residues. CDR3 DNA sequence: TGTGCCAGCTCACCATCCCAATTCGGCGATAATGAAAAACTGTTTTTT. It specifies CASSPSQFGDNEKLFF.

J is TRBJ1-1 and V is TRBV2; the match to TRBD1 covers 8 bases. The germline gives CDR1 SNHLY, CDR2 FYNNEI. V lost 6 bases and J lost 5; bases outside the gene matches: 11. This CDR3 comprises 15 residues. The CDR3 is CASSDNRGRWTEAFF. Written as DNA, the CDR3 is TGTGCCAGCAGCGACAACAGGGGGAGATGGACTGAAGCTTTCTTT.

In this sample, this clone turned up a few times. The chain employs TRBV6-1 and TRBJ1-5, with D perhaps TRBD1 (6 bases). V was shortened by 8 bases and J by 2 bases, with 7 bases between the two germline ends. Germline V CDR1 and CDR2: MNHNS, SASEGT. This CDR3 is 12 amino acids long. CDR3 residues: CASSGGNQPQHF. Here the CDR3 DNA reads TGTGCCAGCTCAGGGGGCAATCAGCCCCAGCATTTT.